Presented here are 26 T cell receptor beta chains from one specimen sequenced in a study of CD8 T cells in Susac syndrome. When the RNA was reverse transcribed, random hexamers were used with an input of about 0.5 to 1 ug. MiXCR was run by TCRdb on the immunoSEQ multiplex PCR reads, yielding one entry per CDR3 protein. The sample lists around 200,000 distinct CDR3 sequences, approximately 96% seen once, with approximately 0.098% in the top ten. The sequenced sample consisted of CD4+ T cells from PBMCs. Source of these receptors: a human donor with Susac syndrome.

The chain links TRBV4-2 to TRBJ1-4, with D hard to call. This CDR3 is built from 15 residues. Trimming left V 0 bases short and J 5 bases short, with 10 bases between. CDR1 LGHNA and CDR2 YNFKEQ come from the germline V gene. The CDR3 loop reads CASSQELSGNEKLFF. In DNA, the CDR3 is TGTGCCAGCAGCCAAGAACTGTCAGGCAATGAAAAACTGTTTTTT.

The CDR3: CASSLSFGQLGTEAFF. The CDR3, as DNA: TGCGCCAGCAGCTTGTCATTCGGACAGCTCGGCACTGAAGCTTTCTTT. The chain carries TRBV5-1 and TRBJ1-1; D might be TRBD1 (6 bases). The V gene lost 1 base and the J gene lost 4 bases, with 17 bases spanning the gap. Germline CDR1 is SGHRS and CDR2 is YFSETQ. This CDR3 region has 16 residues.

The rearrangement joins TRBV9 to TRBJ2-5; D uncertain. Germline V gene lookup returns CDR1 SGDLS and CDR2 YYNGEE. Trimming removed 0 bases from V and 1 base from J, with 10 bases in between. This CDR3 comprises 15 residues. This CDR3 reads CASSVVGRTQETQYF. The CDR3 nucleotides are TGTGCCAGCAGCGTAGTAGGCAGGACCCAAGAGACCCAGTACTTC.

This chain uses TRBV30 with TRBJ1-1, with D perhaps matching TRBD1 (6 bases). CDR1 is GTSNPN and CDR2 is SVGIG in the germline V gene (reference sequence). This CDR3 spans 12 amino acids. Trimming removed 4 bases at V and 4 bases at J, with 10 bases between. The CDR3 bases are TGTGCCTGGAAGGTGGGGGCCACTGAAGCTTTCTTT. The encoded protein is CAWKVGATEAFF. Together with reference TRBV30 and TRBJ1-1, the CDR3 gives the full variable domain: SQTIHQWPATLVQPVGSPLSLECTVEGTSNPNLYWYRQAAGRGLQLLFYSVGIGQISSEVPQNLSASRPQDRQFILSSKKLLLSDSGFYLCAWKVGATEAFFGQGTRLTVV.

The CDR3 nucleotides are TGCAGCGTGACGGGACAGGGGGTTTCGTCGGGCGGGGAGCTGTTTTTT. Amino acid sequence: CSVTGQGVSSGGELFF. The chain couples TRBV29-1 to TRBJ2-2; TRBD1 matches 11 bases. Germline loops: CDR1 SQVTM, CDR2 ANQGSEA. Trimming at V came to 6 bases and at J to 7 bases, leaving 13 bases not matched to a gene. The CDR3 sequence is 16 residues long.

The chain has TRBV12-3 or TRBV12-4 and TRBJ1-6, with D unclear. Trimming cost V 2 bases and J 7 bases, with 6 bases left between them. CDR3 length: 13 residues. CDR3 nucleotides: TGTGCCAGCAGTTTAACTGCAAATTCACCCCTCCACTTT. Protein: CASSLTANSPLHF.

The chain has TRBV9 and TRBJ2-3, with D unclear. There are 14 residues in the CDR3. V shed 7 bases and J shed 0 bases, with 12 bases lying between them. Germline-derived CDR1 and CDR2 are SGDLS and YYNGEE. This chain's CDR3 is CASSELVSTDTQYF. CDR3 DNA sequence: TGTGCCAGCTCTGAATTAGTAAGCACAGATACGCAGTATTTT.

The V and J genes are TRBV6-5 and TRBJ1-3; D might be TRBD1 (6 bases). This CDR3 is 13 amino acids long. CDR1 is MNHEY and CDR2 is SVGAGI in the germline V gene. V shed 5 bases and J shed 4 bases, with 9 bases lying between them. The CDR3 is CASSRTAGNTIYF. CDR3 nucleotide sequence: TGTGCCAGCAGTCGGACAGCGGGAAACACCATATATTTT.

This chain links TRBV29-1 with TRBJ1-1; tentative D call: TRBD1 (5 bases). Germline loops: CDR1 SQVTM, CDR2 ANQGSEA. V was cut by 0 bases and J by 3 bases, with 8 bases left in between. The CDR3 is 13 amino acids. This CDR3 reads CSVEDRGDTEAFF. The CDR3 region has the DNA TGCAGCGTTGAAGATCGGGGGGACACTGAAGCTTTCTTT.

The chain employs TRBV18 and TRBJ2-7, with D perhaps matching TRBD1 (6 bases). V lost 5 bases to trimming and J lost 5 bases, with 13 bases between them. Germline lookup yields CDR1 KGHSH and CDR2 LQKENI. The CDR3 length is 13 residues. The CDR3 sequence: CASSKEQGHEQYF. CDR3 coding DNA: TGTGCCAGCTCAAAAGAACAGGGTCACGAGCAGTACTTC.

This sequence joins TRBV2 and TRBJ2-5; D may be TRBD1 (5 bases). CDR1 and CDR2 (germline): SNHLY, FYNNEI. This CDR3 region has 14 residues. Trimming shortened V by 6 bases and J by 7 bases, and 18 bases separated the two germline ends. This CDR3 is CASRADRQERTQYF. The CDR3 DNA sequence: TGTGCCAGCAGGGCCGACAGACAAGAGAGGACCCAGTACTTC.

The chain recombines TRBV29-1 with TRBJ2-1; 12 bases line up with TRBD1. V lost 0 bases to trimming and J lost 6 bases; unmatched junction nucleotides: 6. CDR3 length equals 16 residues. Looked up from germline, CDR1 is SQVTM and CDR2 is ANQGSEA. The CDR3, as DNA: TGCAGCGTTGAAGACCCGGGACAGGGGGCTATCAATGAGCAGTTCTTC. This codes for CSVEDPGQGAINEQFF.

The count of this clonotype is one. V gene TRBV4-3 combines with J gene TRBJ1-2; D is unresolved. The CDR3 is made up of 16 amino acids. Germline CDR1 and CDR2: LGHNA and YSLEER. V was shortened by 1 base and J by 2 bases, with 14 bases between the two germline ends. This CDR3 reads CASSQVGSQLNYGYTF. DNA for the CDR3: TGCGCCAGCAGCCAAGTGGGGTCACAGCTGAACTATGGCTACACCTTC.

The chain is built from TRBV20-1 and TRBJ1-1; D is uncertain. The CDR3 has 13 amino acids. Per germline, CDR1 DFQATT and CDR2 SNEGSKA (reference sequence). Trimming stripped 6 bases from V and 4 bases from J, with 15 bases between. The CDR3 spells CSANNPIGTEAFF. DNA for the CDR3: TGCAGTGCGAATAACCCAATTGGCACTGAAGCTTTCTTT.

The V gene is TRBV6-6, the J gene TRBJ2-7; 10 nucleotides agree with TRBD2. V lost 6 bases and J lost 6; bases outside the gene matches: 14. The length of the CDR3 is 16 residues. CDR1 is MNHNY and CDR2 is SVGAGI in the germline V gene (reference sequence). In DNA form, the CDR3 reads TGTGCCAGCAGCCCCTTTGCGGGACTAGCGAGGAGCGAGCAGTACTTC. Amino acid sequence: CASSPFAGLARSEQYF.

This sequence joins TRBV7-6 and TRBJ2-3, with D possibly TRBD2 on 5 matching bases. The CDR3 contains 16 residues. The germline V gene has CDR1 SGHVS and CDR2 FNYEAQ. The germline V and J ends were trimmed by 4 bases and 1 base, with 15 bases remaining between them. DNA for the CDR3: TGTGCCAGCAGCTCCCCTCTAGCAAGGGGCACAGATACGCAGTATTTT. This codes for CASSSPLARGTDTQYF.

DNA for the CDR3: TGTGCCAGCAGCCGACAAGCCGAGCAGTACTTC. This gives the protein CASSRQAEQYF. The V and J genes are TRBV7-9 and TRBJ2-7; D is undetermined. The germline CDR1 and CDR2 sequences are SEHNR and FQNEAQ (reference sequence). V was cut by 5 bases and J by 6 bases, with 8 bases left in between. CDR3 length: 11 residues.

The J gene is TRBJ2-2, the V gene TRBV20-1, with TRBD1 matching 7 bases. The junction had 4 bases not matched to a gene; V was cut back by 6 bases and J by 6 bases. Per the germline V gene, CDR1 is DFQATT and CDR2 is SNEGSKA (reference sequence). This CDR3 has 12 amino acids. CDR3 amino acids: CSAPGGPGELFF. The CDR3 DNA follows: TGCAGTGCGCCAGGGGGTCCCGGGGAGCTGTTTTTT.

The chain joins TRBV7-9 to TRBJ1-2; D possibly corresponds to TRBD1 (5 bases). Germline assignment: CDR1 SEHNR and CDR2 FQNEAQ (reference sequence). This CDR3 contains 15 residues. Trimming took off 3 bases at V and 7 bases at J, with 18 bases between the two ends. Written as DNA, the CDR3 is TGTGCCAGCAGCTTCGGTATAAGGGGAAGAGGTGGCTACACCTTC. Translation gives CASSFGIRGRGGYTF.

The chain joins TRBV24-1 to TRBJ2-1; 10 bases align to TRBD1. The CDR3 length is 20 residues. Germline CDR1 and CDR2: KGHDR and SFDVKD. Losses at the gene ends were 2 bases for V and 5 bases for J; bases not matched to a gene: 17. The CDR3 reads CATSDSGGDRGRWGNNEQFF. The CDR3 DNA reads TGTGCCACCAGTGATTCCGGCGGGGACAGGGGAAGGTGGGGAAACAATGAGCAGTTCTTC.

The chain couples TRBV20-1 to TRBJ1-1; TRBD1 matches at 7 bases. CDR1 and CDR2 (germline): DFQATT, SNEGSKA (reference sequence). V was clipped by 5 bases and J by 5 bases; unmatched bases: 8. There are 13 residues in the CDR3. The CDR3 DNA sequence: TGCAGTGCTGGGAGACAGGGAAGGACTGAAGCTTTCTTT. Encoded protein: CSAGRQGRTEAFF.

The chain uses TRBV7-2 and TRBJ2-1, with TRBD1 identical over 8 bases. The CDR3 has 14 residues. From germline, CDR1 is SGHTA and CDR2 FQGNSA. V lost 1 base and J lost 13; bases outside the gene matches: 9. In nucleotides, the CDR3 is TGTGCCAGCAGCTTAGAGCCTGACAGGGGAGGTCAGTTCTTC. Translation: CASSLEPDRGGQFF.

The chain joins TRBV5-1 to TRBJ2-1; TRBD2 agrees at 11 bases. Trimming removed 4 bases from V and 8 bases from J; junction bases left unmatched: 5. The CDR3 consists of 14 residues. Germline assignment: CDR1 SGHRS and CDR2 YFSETQ. The CDR3 spells CASSVAGGLDEQFF. DNA for the CDR3: TGCGCCAGCAGCGTAGCGGGGGGGCTGGATGAGCAGTTCTTC. Full variable domain (rest looked up from reference TRBV5-1 and TRBJ2-1): KAGVTQTPRYLIKTRGQQVTLSCSPISGHRSVSWYQQTPGQGLQFLFEYFSETQRNKGNFPGRFSGRQFSNSRSEMNVSTLELGDSALYLCASSVAGGLDEQFFGPGTRLTVL.

The chain uses TRBV7-3 and TRBJ2-7, with 8 bases matching TRBD2. Trimming cost V 5 bases and J 4 bases; bases outside gene matches: 7. In germline, CDR1 is SGHTA, CDR2 FQGTGA. The CDR3 has 14 residues. CDR3 in DNA: TGTGCCAGCAGCCCTACTAGCGGAGATTACGAGCAGTACTTC. Amino acid sequence: CASSPTSGDYEQYF.

CDR3 bases: TGCAGCGCAGGGGAGGGGTTTGGGGGCTACACCTTC. Translating gives CSAGEGFGGYTF. This sequence joins TRBV29-1 and TRBJ1-2; TRBD1 might be the D (6 bases). Germline CDR1 and CDR2: SQVTM and ANQGSEA. There are 12 residues in the CDR3. V was cut by 7 bases and J by 8 bases, with 17 bases left in between.

As to this clonotype: A junction end diverges from the germline sequence, so it may reflect a read error. The rearrangement uses TRBV10-1 and TRBJ2-7; no clear D. The CDR3 loop spans 14 amino acids. Germline-derived CDR1 and CDR2 are WNHNN and SYGVQD (reference sequence). The CDR3 sequence is CASSAFETSSEQYF. The CDR3 DNA reads as TGCGCCAGCAGTGCTTTCGAGACCTCCTCCGAGCAGTACTTC.